The T cell receptor (beta chain) under discussion was sequenced for a study of blood T cells in healthy people across ages (dated by TCRdb to 2013 to 2016). The study in broad terms: In model experiments, template switching captured roughly one uniquely barcoded TCR beta cDNA molecule for every two T cells. The donors were split into four age groups: young (average about 16 years), middle-aged (about 40), aged (more than 60) and long-lived (roughly 77). To avoid experimental bias, donors of different ages were distributed randomly across sequencing lanes. Using the same blood draw, the study looked at two additional independent replicas of 1 million unique cDNA reads for two donors, one aged 18 to 30 and the other aged 80 or older. Age-related changes in TCR beta repertoire diversity were measured in the study by deep sequencing normalized with unique cDNA molecular identifiers.

As to this clonotype: Its antigen is currently not known. Base qualities are not provided; no much larger clone lies one nucleotide away.

The study at large found these results: Bulk unsorted PBMC profiling prevented conclusive comparison of naive and antigen-experienced compartments. The percentage of naive T cells measured by flow cytometry correlated strongly with observed TCR beta diversity. Donor CMV infection status was unknown, potentially confounding age-related changes in expanded clonotypes. Compared with the aged group, the long-lived group had more naive CD4+ T cells, fewer expanded clones and increased TCR diversity, suggesting age selection. As age increased, observed TCR beta diversity per million T cells dropped in a roughly linear way, and a significant reduction was already evident by age 40. Estimates of total diversity from one million sequenced T cells were regarded as lower bounds and underestimates.

Donors were 30 to 45 systemically healthy Caucasian individuals from Russia aged about 6 to 100 years. Approximately 9.3 milliliters of peripheral blood were collected from each donor into EDTA-treated Vacutainer tubes. Ficoll-Paque density-gradient centrifugation was used to isolate PBMCs, with at least 6.5 million per sample. Trizol reagent was used to extract total RNA from PBMCs, with at least 5.5 micrograms per sample. Naive CD45RAhigh/CD27high T cell percentages were measured by flow cytometry on a PBMC aliquot from every donor. The library was made by 5' RACE. Instrument on record: Illumina HiSeq 2500. A second about 6 to 11 cycle PCR used a sample-barcoded 5' primer and a J-beta primer mix. Each TCR beta cDNA molecule received a unique molecular identifier from a template-switch 5' adaptor carrying 12 random nucleotides. Each sample yielded at least 2.5 million CDR3-containing paired-end reads. First-strand cDNA was synthesized from all RNA with the Mint cDNA synthesis kit, primed by a TRBC-specific oligonucleotide. Following uracil-DNA glycosylase treatment, all cDNA underwent a first 18-cycle PCR with the universal primers M1SS and BC2_uni_R. Regarding the original processing steps: Each sample was normalized by randomly selecting 1 million high-quality reads, each carrying a distinct molecular identifier. Instead of being binned into consensus sequences, reads that shared molecular identifiers were thrown out. MiTCR, set to a Q25 quality threshold and the strictest error-elimination algorithm, was used for CDR3 identification, clonotype clustering and error correction. A nonparametric unseen species model using Euler transformation provided a lower-bound estimate of total TCR beta diversity. In TCRdb, the public reads were trimmed at Q25 with fastp and aligned with MiXCR, with productive beta chains retained. Every CDR3 protein is listed once, alongside the most common genes and DNA of its rows. These V and J calls rely on TCRdb rather than the paper's analysis. Recorded for this sample are about 720,000 distinct CDR3 sequences; 20% to 25% of them occurred a single time. Less than 25% of the sample rests with the top ten.

V trim: 5 bases; J trim: 1 base; unmatched bases: 8. Taken from the germline V gene, the CDR1 and CDR2 loops are MDHEN and SYDVKM. The CDR3 has 15 amino acids, counting the end cysteine and phenylalanine. Only CDR3 DNA is held: 45 bases, read in frame from base 1. The sample consisted of blood. The V and J segments used are TRBV28 and TRBJ2-7; TRBD1 fits 7 bases in the junction. The clonotype comes from a man in his 70s in good health. Read as DNA, the sequence is TGTGCCAGCAGTCCCGGGACAGCGTCATCCTACGAGCAGTACTTC. This gives the protein CASSPGTASSYEQYF.